The 30 T cell receptor beta chains listed next were all sequenced from one sample in a study of blood T cell repertoires in COVID-19 (dated by TCRdb to 2020 to 2021). Library generation was performed with the immunoSEQ multiplex PCR assay. TCRdb retrieved this table from immuneACCESS and kept in-frame rearrangements only. Not all clones are present; in checked studies, unresolved V genes account for under half, and no reason is known for the remainder. Recorded for this sample are tens of thousands of clones; 89% of them occurred a single time. 12% of the sample comes from the top ten. The sequencing input was peripheral blood. These receptors originate from a man aged 65 to 85 with active or convalescent COVID-19.

The CDR3 DNA reads TGTGCCAGCAGCTTTCTTCTAGATACGCAGTATTTT. It translates to CASSFLLDTQYF. The chain carries TRBV7-9 and TRBJ2-3; D remains unclear. Germline values: CDR1 SEHNR, CDR2 FQNEAQ (reference sequence). The CDR3 is 12 amino acids. The germline V and J ends were trimmed by 3 bases and 5 bases, with 6 bases remaining between them.

This sequence joins TRBV28 and TRBJ2-7; D may be TRBD2 (6 bases). V lost 10 bases to trimming and J lost 4 bases, with 8 bases between them. This CDR3 spans 10 amino acids. Germline assignment: CDR1 MDHEN and CDR2 SYDVKM. Here the CDR3 DNA reads TGTGCCACCGGAGGGTACGAGCAGTACTTC. Residues: CATGGYEQYF.

The rearrangement uses TRBV5-1 and TRBJ1-3, with D maybe TRBD1 (6 bases). V dropped 4 bases and J dropped 3 bases, with 20 bases sitting between them. Germline assignment: CDR1 SGHRS and CDR2 YFSETQ. CDR3 size: 17 residues. The CDR3 DNA follows: TGCGCCAGCAGCCCGTTTCCGGGGGGCAGACATGGAAACACCATATATTTT. Translating gives CASSPFPGGRHGNTIYF. Combining the CDR3 with reference TRBV5-1 and TRBJ1-3 gives the whole variable domain KAGVTQTPRYLIKTRGQQVTLSCSPISGHRSVSWYQQTPGQGLQFLFEYFSETQRNKGNFPGRFSGRQFSNSRSEMNVSTLELGDSALYLCASSPFPGGRHGNTIYFGEGSWLTVV.

This chain links TRBV19 with TRBJ1-2; 9 positions agree with TRBD1. The germline gives CDR1 LNHDA, CDR2 SQIVND (reference sequence). The CDR3 runs to 15 residues. The junction had 9 bases not matched to a gene; V was cut back by 5 bases and J by 5 bases. For the CDR3, the DNA is TGTGCCAGTAGTTCCCTGGGACAGGGCGGATATGGCTACACCTTC. The encoded protein is CASSSLGQGGYGYTF.

The gene calls are TRBV7-2 and TRBJ2-7; 7 positions match TRBD1. Germline loops: CDR1 SGHTA, CDR2 FQGNSA. The V and J ends lost 5 bases and 5 bases, in that order; junction bases with no gene match: 9. The CDR3 runs to 14 residues. The CDR3 loop reads CASSPPGQFNEQYF. The CDR3 DNA follows: TGTGCCAGCAGCCCACCGGGACAGTTTAACGAGCAGTACTTC. Filled out from reference TRBV7-2 and TRBJ2-7, the complete variable domain reads GAGVSQSPSNKVTEKGKDVELRCDPISGHTALYWYRQSLGQGLEFLIYFQGNSAPDKSGLPSDRFSAERTGGSVSTLTIQRTQQEDSAVYLCASSPPGQFNEQYFGPGTRLTVT.

CDR3 bases: TGTGCCAGCAGCCCTAGTGGACGCGGGGGGCCTCACATTCAGTACTTC. Protein product: CASSPSGRGGPHIQYF. The gene calls are TRBV7-9 and TRBJ2-4, with 8 bases fitting TRBD2. From germline, CDR1 is SEHNR and CDR2 FQNEAQ (reference sequence). Trimming at V came to 5 bases and at J to 8 bases, leaving 14 bases not matched to a gene. The CDR3 length is 16 residues.

The chain combines TRBV5-1 with TRBJ2-5, with TRBD2 identical over 14 bases. The germline CDR1 and CDR2 sequences are SGHRS and YFSETQ. J gave up 5 bases and V 4 bases, and 7 bases lay outside the gene matches. This CDR3 contains 16 residues. The CDR3 here is CASSPGLAGEWETQYF. The CDR3 bases are TGCGCCAGCAGCCCGGGACTAGCGGGGGAGTGGGAGACCCAGTACTTC.

The rearrangement uses TRBV7-2 and TRBJ2-1; 9 bases match TRBD1. The CDR3 has 16 amino acids. The V gene's germline CDR1 is SGHTA and CDR2 FQGNSA. Trimming took 2 bases from V and 9 from J; bases not matched to a gene: 11. The chain's CDR3 is CASSLTRDRVRGEQFF. CDR3 nucleotides: TGTGCCAGCAGCTTAACCCGGGACAGGGTACGGGGTGAGCAGTTCTTC.

For this clone: The sample holds other DNA sequences that translate to the same CDR3. V gene TRBV12-3 or TRBV12-4 combines with J gene TRBJ1-6; D remains ambiguous. Between the trimmed V and J ends, which lost 4 bases and 10 bases, there was a span of 8 bases. The CDR3 runs to 12 residues. CDR3 in amino acids: CASSSGGSPLHF. The CDR3 region has the DNA TGTGCCAGCAGTTCTGGCGGGTCACCCCTCCACTTT.

The chain recombines TRBV5-1 with TRBJ1-2; 7 bases align to TRBD1. The length of the CDR3 is 14 residues. The junction had 10 bases not matched to a gene; V was cut back by 3 bases and J by 8 bases. Looked up from germline, CDR1 is SGHRS and CDR2 is YFSETQ. The CDR3: CASSSTGSEGGYTF. The DNA of the CDR3 is TGCGCCAGCAGCTCGACAGGGAGTGAGGGCGGCTACACCTTC.

The chain links TRBV6-5 to TRBJ1-2; TRBD1 might be the D (6 bases). Germline CDR1 is MNHEY and CDR2 is SVGAGI. CDR3 length equals 16 residues. The V end lost 0 bases, the J end lost 4 bases, and 15 bases lay between the germline ends. As DNA, the CDR3 is TGTGCCAGCAGTTACTCGACCGGGGGGCACAGCTATGGCTACACCTTC. This sequence encodes CASSYSTGGHSYGYTF.

The chain uses TRBV20-1 and TRBJ1-2, with D maybe TRBD1 (5 bases). Deletions cut 5 bases from V and 5 bases from J, with 9 bases between. There are 11 residues in the CDR3. Per the germline V gene, CDR1 is DFQATT and CDR2 is SNEGSKA (reference sequence). The CDR3 DNA is TGCAGTGCTGACCAGGGATATGGCTACACCTTC. It is translated as CSADQGYGYTF.

The V call is TRBV4-1, the J call TRBJ1-6; D is possibly TRBD1 (5 bases). Germline V gene sequence: CDR1 MGHRA, CDR2 YSYEKL. V was clipped by 1 base and J by 9 bases, with 13 bases between them. The CDR3 loop spans 15 amino acids. CDR3: CASSQGNRMVSPLHF. In DNA form, the CDR3 reads TGCGCCAGCAGCCAAGGAAACAGGATGGTTTCACCCCTCCACTTT.

This chain connects TRBV4-3 to TRBJ2-7; 7 nucleotides match TRBD1. Germline V gives CDR1 LGHNA, CDR2 YSLEER. J was trimmed by 4 bases and V by 0 bases; bases with no gene match: 3. The CDR3 has 14 residues. The CDR3 spells CASSQDPRGYEQYF. The DNA for the CDR3 is TGCGCCAGCAGCCAAGATCCCAGGGGGTACGAGCAGTACTTC.

CDR3 in DNA: TGTGCCAGCAGCGGCTCGAATGAGCAGTTCTTC. This encodes CASSGSNEQFF. The chain recombines TRBV7-9 with TRBJ2-1; D remains ambiguous. The ends were cut back, 5 bases at V and 7 bases at J, with 6 bases in the middle. CDR3 length: 11 amino acids. CDR1 SEHNR and CDR2 FQNEAQ come from the germline V gene (reference sequence).

The V call is TRBV9, the J call TRBJ1-1; 8 bases align to TRBD1. This CDR3 is 17 amino acids long. Germline V gives CDR1 SGDLS, CDR2 YYNGEE. V shed 1 base, J shed 0 bases, and the junction held 8 bases outside the gene matches. The CDR3 nucleotides read TGTGCCAGCAGCGTACAGGGGGCCCTCACATTGAACACTGAAGCTTTCTTT. This sequence encodes CASSVQGALTLNTEAFF.

This chain uses TRBV5-6 with TRBJ2-7; 10 nucleotides align to TRBD1. V was clipped by 0 bases and J by 0 bases; unmatched bases: 0. The CDR3 runs 15 residues. Germline CDR1 and CDR2: SGHDT and YYEEEE. The CDR3 is CASSLGTGGSYEQYF. Written as DNA, the CDR3 is TGTGCCAGCAGCTTGGGGACAGGGGGCTCCTACGAGCAGTACTTC. The full variable domain, its missing parts supplied by reference TRBV5-6 and TRBJ2-7, is DAGVTQSPTHLIKTRGQQVTLRCSPKSGHDTVSWYQQALGQGPQFIFQYYEEEERQRGNFPDRFSGHQFPNYSSELNVNALLLGDSALYLCASSLGTGGSYEQYFGPGTRLTVT.

V gene TRBV4-2 combines with J gene TRBJ1-5, with a tentative D call TRBD1 (5 bases). CDR1 and CDR2 from the germline V gene are LGHNA and YNFKEQ. The CDR3 is made up of 15 amino acids. The ends were cut back, 0 bases at V and 6 bases at J, with 12 bases in the middle. The DNA of the CDR3 is TGTGCCAGCAGCCAAGATGGGGGGAAGAGTCAGCCCCAGCATTTT. As protein: CASSQDGGKSQPQHF.

V and J are TRBV7-2 and TRBJ1-2; 11 nucleotides line up with TRBD1. Trimming removed 5 bases from V and 7 bases from J; junction bases left unmatched: 9. This CDR3 spans 15 amino acids. Germline V gene data show CDR1 as SGHTA and CDR2 as FQGNSA. The CDR3 nucleotides read TGTGCCAGCAGCGGCCGAGGACAGGGGGCGGGTGGCTACACCTTC. Residues: CASSGRGQGAGGYTF.

This chain joins TRBV3-1 (or the pseudogene TRBV3-2) and TRBJ1-3; D not resolved. The CDR3 runs 16 residues. Germline CDR1 LGHDT, CDR2 YNNKEL (reference sequence). V dropped 0 bases and J dropped 3 bases, with 12 bases sitting between them. The CDR3 loop reads CASSQELSRYGNTIYF. CDR3 DNA: TGTGCCAGCAGCCAAGAGTTGTCCCGGTATGGAAACACCATATATTTT.

The V gene is TRBV20-1, the J gene TRBJ2-3; 8 bases agree with TRBD1. The CDR3 contains 17 residues. CDR1 and CDR2 (germline): DFQATT, SNEGSKA (reference sequence). V shed 3 bases, J shed 0 bases, and the junction held 11 bases outside the gene matches. The CDR3 spells CSASRAARTGSTDTQYF. The CDR3 nucleotides read TGCAGTGCTAGTCGGGCCGCGAGGACAGGGAGCACAGATACGCAGTATTTT.

The chain links TRBV28 to TRBJ1-2; D is undetermined. Germline V gene data show CDR1 as MDHEN and CDR2 as SYDVKM. CDR3 length: 11 amino acids. V dropped 6 bases and J dropped 10 bases, with 12 bases sitting between them. This chain's CDR3 is CASSPRGIYTF. CDR3 nucleotides: TGTGCCAGCAGCCCCCGAGGAATCTACACCTTC.

V usage is TRBV5-1 and J usage is TRBJ1-1; the D gene is possibly TRBD1 (5 bases). Germline lookup yields CDR1 SGHRS and CDR2 YFSETQ. Trimming left V 1 base short and J 4 bases short, with 17 bases between. The length of the CDR3 is 16 residues. The CDR3 DNA reads TGCGCCAGCAGCTTGTCCATCGGCCCTAGGGGCACTGAAGCTTTCTTT. Amino acid sequence: CASSLSIGPRGTEAFF.

The chain recombines TRBV6-1 with TRBJ2-7; possibly TRBD1 for D (7 bases). The CDR3 consists of 14 residues. V was clipped by 2 bases and J by 4 bases, with 12 bases between them. CDR1 MNHNS and CDR2 SASEGT come from the germline V gene. CDR3 sequence (DNA): TGTGCCAGCAGTGAAAGGGCAGGGGGGTACGAGCAGTACTTC. Residues: CASSERAGGYEQYF.

The J gene is TRBJ1-1, the V gene TRBV5-1; no definite D call. V lost 5 bases and J lost 5, with 19 bases in between. The germline V gene has CDR1 SGHRS and CDR2 YFSETQ. The CDR3 spans 15 residues. The CDR3 reads CASRASRRGETEAFF. The DNA of the CDR3 is TGCGCCAGCAGGGCTTCCCGACGGGGAGAAACTGAAGCTTTCTTT.

The gene calls are TRBV18 and TRBJ1-4, with no clear D. Germline CDR1 reads KGHSH; CDR2 reads LQKENI. Trimming removed 3 bases at V and 4 bases at J, with 6 bases between. This CDR3 has 13 amino acids. CDR3 nucleotides: TGTGCCAGCTCACCTACATTTAATGAAAAACTGTTTTTT. Translating it yields CASSPTFNEKLFF.

The V gene is TRBV18, the J gene TRBJ1-1; unclear D gene. The CDR3 covers 20 residues. V dropped 3 bases and J dropped 3 bases, with 29 bases sitting between them. Germline V gives CDR1 KGHSH, CDR2 LQKENI. CDR3 bases: TGTGCCAGCTCACCCCTGTCGAGGCAGACTATTAAGGGTTCAGACACTGAAGCTTTCTTT. This sequence encodes CASSPLSRQTIKGSDTEAFF.

V is TRBV2 and J is TRBJ1-2, with 8 bases matching TRBD1. J lost 6 bases, V lost 2 bases, and 14 bases had no gene match. Germline values: CDR1 SNHLY, CDR2 FYNNEI. The CDR3 has 17 residues. The CDR3 DNA reads as TGTGCCAGCAGTGAAACGCTTCCGGTGACAGGGGAGGATGGCTACACCTTC. Its protein is CASSETLPVTGEDGYTF.

The chain employs TRBV7-2 and TRBJ1-4, with D perhaps matching TRBD1 (6 bases). Between the trimmed V and J ends, which lost 1 base and 4 bases, there was a span of 10 bases. Per the germline V gene, CDR1 is SGHTA and CDR2 is FQGNSA. The CDR3 has 15 amino acids. The CDR3 region has the DNA TGTGCCAGCAGCTTAGACGGGACATATAATGAAAAACTGTTTTTT. Amino acid sequence: CASSLDGTYNEKLFF. The complete variable domain, with remaining parts taken from reference TRBV7-2 and TRBJ1-4, reads GAGVSQSPSNKVTEKGKDVELRCDPISGHTALYWYRQSLGQGLEFLIYFQGNSAPDKSGLPSDRFSAERTGGSVSTLTIQRTQQEDSAVYLCASSLDGTYNEKLFFGSGTQLSVL.

The chain links TRBV28 to TRBJ2-7, with a tentative D call TRBD2 (6 bases). From germline, CDR1 is MDHEN and CDR2 SYDVKM. The CDR3 sequence is 18 residues long. The V gene lost 6 bases and the J gene lost 6 bases, with 30 bases spanning the gap. CDR3 nucleotide sequence: TGTGCCAGCAGGGAGGGAACTTCGAAACCGGGACGGCGCGTCGAGCAGTACTTC. Residues: CASREGTSKPGRRVEQYF. The complete variable domain, with remaining parts taken from reference TRBV28 and TRBJ2-7, reads DVKVTQSSRYLVKRTGEKVFLECVQDMDHENMFWYRQDPGLGLRLIYFSYDVKMKEKGDIPEGYSVSREKKERFSLILESASTNQTSMYLCASREGTSKPGRRVEQYFGPGTRLTVT.